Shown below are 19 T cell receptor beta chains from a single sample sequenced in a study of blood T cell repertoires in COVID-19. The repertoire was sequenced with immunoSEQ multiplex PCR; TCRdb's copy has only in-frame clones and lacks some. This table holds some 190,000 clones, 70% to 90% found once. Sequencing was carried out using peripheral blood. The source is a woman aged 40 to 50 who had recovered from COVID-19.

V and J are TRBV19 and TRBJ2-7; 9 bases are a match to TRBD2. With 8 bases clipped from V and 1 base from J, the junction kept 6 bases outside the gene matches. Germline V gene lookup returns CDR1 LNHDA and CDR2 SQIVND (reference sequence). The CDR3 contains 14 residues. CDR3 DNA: TGTGCCAGTGGGGGGCTAGCGGGATCCTACGAGCAGTACTTC. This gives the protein CASGGLAGSYEQYF.

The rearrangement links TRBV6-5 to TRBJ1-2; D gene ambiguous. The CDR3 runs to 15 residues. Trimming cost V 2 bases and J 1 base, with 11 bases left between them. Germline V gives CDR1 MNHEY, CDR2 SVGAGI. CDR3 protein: CASSYRGSLNYGYTF. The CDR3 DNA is TGTGCCAGCAGTTACCGCGGCAGTCTTAACTATGGCTACACCTTC.

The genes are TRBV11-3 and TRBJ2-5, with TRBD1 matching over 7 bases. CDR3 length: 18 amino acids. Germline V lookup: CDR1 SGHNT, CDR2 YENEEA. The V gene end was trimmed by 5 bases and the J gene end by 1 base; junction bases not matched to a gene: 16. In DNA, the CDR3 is TGTGCCAGCAGCGGGCGATCTACTAGACAGGGCCCCCAAGAGACCCAGTACTTC. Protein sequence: CASSGRSTRQGPQETQYF.

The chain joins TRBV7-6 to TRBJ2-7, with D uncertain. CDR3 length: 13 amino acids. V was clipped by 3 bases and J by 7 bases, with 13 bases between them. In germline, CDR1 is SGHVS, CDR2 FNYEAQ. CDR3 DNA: TGTGCCAGCAGCTTCAACTCACAGCCTGAGCAGTACTTC. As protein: CASSFNSQPEQYF.

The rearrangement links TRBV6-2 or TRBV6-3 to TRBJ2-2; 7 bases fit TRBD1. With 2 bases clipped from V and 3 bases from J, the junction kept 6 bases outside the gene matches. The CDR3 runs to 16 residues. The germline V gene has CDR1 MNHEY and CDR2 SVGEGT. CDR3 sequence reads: CASSYPRGIDTGELFF. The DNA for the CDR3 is TGTGCCAGCAGTTACCCCAGGGGGATTGACACCGGGGAGCTGTTTTTT.

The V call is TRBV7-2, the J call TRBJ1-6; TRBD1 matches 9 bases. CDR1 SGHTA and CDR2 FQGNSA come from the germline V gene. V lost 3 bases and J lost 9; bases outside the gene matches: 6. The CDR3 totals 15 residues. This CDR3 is CASSFWDRESSPLHF. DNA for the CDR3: TGTGCCAGCAGCTTCTGGGACAGGGAATCTTCACCCCTCCACTTT.

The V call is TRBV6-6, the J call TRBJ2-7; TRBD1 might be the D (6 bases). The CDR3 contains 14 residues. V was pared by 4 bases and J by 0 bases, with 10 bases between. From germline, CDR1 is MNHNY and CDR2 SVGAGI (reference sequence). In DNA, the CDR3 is TGTGCCAGCAGTTTCGACAGGAACTCCTACGAGCAGTACTTC. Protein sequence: CASSFDRNSYEQYF.

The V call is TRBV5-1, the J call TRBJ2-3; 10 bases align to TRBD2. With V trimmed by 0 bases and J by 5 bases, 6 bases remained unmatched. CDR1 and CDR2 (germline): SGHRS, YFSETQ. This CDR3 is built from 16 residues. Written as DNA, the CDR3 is TGCGCCAGCAGCTTGGGTCTAGCGGGAGAGGTAGATACGCAGTATTTT. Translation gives CASSLGLAGEVDTQYF.

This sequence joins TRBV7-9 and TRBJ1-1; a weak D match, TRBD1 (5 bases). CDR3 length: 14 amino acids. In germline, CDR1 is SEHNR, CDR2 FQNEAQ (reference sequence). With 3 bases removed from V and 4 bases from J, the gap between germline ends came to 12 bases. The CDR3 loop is CASSFTREGTEAFF. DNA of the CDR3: TGTGCCAGCAGCTTCACCAGGGAAGGCACTGAAGCTTTCTTT.

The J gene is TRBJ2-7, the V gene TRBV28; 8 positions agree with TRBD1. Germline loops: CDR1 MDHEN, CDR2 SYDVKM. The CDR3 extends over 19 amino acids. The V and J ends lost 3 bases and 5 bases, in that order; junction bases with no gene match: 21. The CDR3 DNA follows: TGTGCCAGCAGTTTTTTCGGATGGCAGGGGGCTTCCTCATTTGACGAGCAGTACTTC. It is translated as CASSFFGWQGASSFDEQYF.

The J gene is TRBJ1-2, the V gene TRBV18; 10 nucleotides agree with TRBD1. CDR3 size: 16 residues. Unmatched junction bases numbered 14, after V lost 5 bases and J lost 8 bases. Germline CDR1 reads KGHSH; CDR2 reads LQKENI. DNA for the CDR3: TGTGCCAGCTCATCCTCGACAGGGGGCGCCGGTGAGGGCTACACCTTC. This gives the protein CASSSSTGGAGEGYTF. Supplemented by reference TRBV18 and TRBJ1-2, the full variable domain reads NAGVMQNPRHLVRRRGQEARLRCSPMKGHSHVYWYRQLPEEGLKFMVYLQKENIIDESGMPKERFSAEFPKEGPSILRIQQVVRGDSAAYFCASSSSTGGAGEGYTFGSGTRLTVV.

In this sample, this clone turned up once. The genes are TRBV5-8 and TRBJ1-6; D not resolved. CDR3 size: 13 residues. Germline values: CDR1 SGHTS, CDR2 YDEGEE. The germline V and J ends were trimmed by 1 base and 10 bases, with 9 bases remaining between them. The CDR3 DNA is TGTGCCAGCAGCTTGAACGGTGAATCACCCCTCCACTTT. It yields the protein CASSLNGESPLHF.

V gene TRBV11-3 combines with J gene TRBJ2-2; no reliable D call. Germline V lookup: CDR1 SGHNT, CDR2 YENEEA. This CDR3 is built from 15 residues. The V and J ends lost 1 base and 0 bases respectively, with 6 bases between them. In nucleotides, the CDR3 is TGTGCCAGCAGCTTAGCCTACCCGAACACCGGGGAGCTGTTTTTT. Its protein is CASSLAYPNTGELFF.

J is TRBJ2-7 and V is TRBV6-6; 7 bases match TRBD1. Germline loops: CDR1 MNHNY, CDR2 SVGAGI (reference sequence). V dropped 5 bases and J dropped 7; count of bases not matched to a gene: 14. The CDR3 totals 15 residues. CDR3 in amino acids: CASSVGRGPHGEQYF. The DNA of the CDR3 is TGTGCCAGCAGTGTGGGAAGGGGGCCCCATGGGGAGCAGTACTTC.

CDR3 in DNA: TGTGCCAGTAGTATCCGGACAGATATACCCACAGATACGCAGTATTTT. This translates into CASSIRTDIPTDTQYF. The chain recombines TRBV19 with TRBJ2-3; weak D call: TRBD1 (6 bases). Germline lookup yields CDR1 LNHDA and CDR2 SQIVND (reference sequence). The ends were cut back, 3 bases at V and 2 bases at J, with 15 bases in the middle. This CDR3 comprises 16 residues.

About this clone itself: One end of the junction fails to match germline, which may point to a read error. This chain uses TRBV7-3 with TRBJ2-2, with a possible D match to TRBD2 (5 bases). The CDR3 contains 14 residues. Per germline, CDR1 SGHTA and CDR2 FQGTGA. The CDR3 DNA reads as TGTGCCACCAGCACGTCGGGGATTGACGGGGAGCTGTTTTTT. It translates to CATSTSGIDGELFF.

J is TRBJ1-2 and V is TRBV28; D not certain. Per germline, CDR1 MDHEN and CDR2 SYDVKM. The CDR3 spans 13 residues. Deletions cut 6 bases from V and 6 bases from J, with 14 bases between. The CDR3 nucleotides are TGTGCCAGCAGCACAAGCCCCGGGGATGGCTACACCTTC. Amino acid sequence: CASSTSPGDGYTF.

CDR3 sequence reads: CASRGQNSPLHF. CDR3 DNA sequence: TGTGCCAGCAGGGGACAGAATTCACCCCTCCACTTT. V gene TRBV6-5 combines with J gene TRBJ1-6, with 7 bases matching TRBD1. CDR1 MNHEY and CDR2 SVGAGI come from the germline V gene. The V gene end was trimmed by 6 bases and the J gene end by 7 bases; junction bases not matched to a gene: 0. The CDR3 covers 12 residues.

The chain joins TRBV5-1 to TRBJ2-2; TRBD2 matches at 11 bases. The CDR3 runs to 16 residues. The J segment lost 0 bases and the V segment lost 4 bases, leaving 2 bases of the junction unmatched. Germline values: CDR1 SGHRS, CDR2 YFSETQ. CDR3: CASSPGLAANTGELFF. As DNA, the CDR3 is TGCGCCAGCAGCCCGGGACTAGCGGCGAACACCGGGGAGCTGTTTTTT.